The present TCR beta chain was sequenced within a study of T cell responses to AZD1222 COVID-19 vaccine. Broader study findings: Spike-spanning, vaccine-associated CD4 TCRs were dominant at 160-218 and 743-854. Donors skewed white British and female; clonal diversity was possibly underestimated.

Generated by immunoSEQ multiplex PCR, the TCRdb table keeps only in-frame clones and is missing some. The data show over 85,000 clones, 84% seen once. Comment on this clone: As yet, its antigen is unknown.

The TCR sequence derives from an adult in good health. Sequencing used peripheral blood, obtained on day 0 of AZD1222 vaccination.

This CDR3 is CASTWGGEHSGNTIYF. CDR3 in DNA: TGTGCCAGCACCTGGGGGGGCGAGCACTCTGGAAACACCATATATTTT. V gene TRBV28 combines with J gene TRBJ1-3, with D tentatively TRBD1 (6 bases). From germline, CDR1 is MDHEN and CDR2 SYDVKM. CDR3 size: 16 residues. With 7 bases removed from V and 0 bases from J, the gap between germline ends came to 16 bases.